The T cell receptor (beta chain) under discussion was sequenced for a study of blood T cell repertoires in COVID-19. The CDR3 totals 14 residues. Per germline, CDR1 SGHDT and CDR2 YYEEEE. V was cut by 4 bases and J by 4 bases, with 12 bases left in between. The table came from immunoSEQ multiplex PCR; TCRdb's copy has only in-frame clones and leaves some out. The sample has roughly 280,000 clones, around 85% seen once. The chain has TRBV5-6 and TRBJ1-3; D is ambiguous. Sequenced sample: peripheral blood. The source is an older woman with acute or convalescent COVID-19. The CDR3 coding sequence is TGTGCCAGCAGCCGCGGGAGAGCCGGAAACACCATATATTTT. This translates into CASSRGRAGNTIYF.